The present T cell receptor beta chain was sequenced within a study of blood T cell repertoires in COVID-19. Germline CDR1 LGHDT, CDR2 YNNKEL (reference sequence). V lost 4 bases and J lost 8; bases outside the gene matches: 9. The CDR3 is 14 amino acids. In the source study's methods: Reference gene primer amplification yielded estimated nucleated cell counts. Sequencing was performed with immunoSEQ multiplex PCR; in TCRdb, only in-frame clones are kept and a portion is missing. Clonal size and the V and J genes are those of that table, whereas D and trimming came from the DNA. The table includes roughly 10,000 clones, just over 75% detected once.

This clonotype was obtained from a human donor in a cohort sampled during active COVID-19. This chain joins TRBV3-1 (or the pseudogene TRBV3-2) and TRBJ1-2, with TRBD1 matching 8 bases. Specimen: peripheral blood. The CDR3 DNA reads TGTGCCAGCAGCCCATCCGGGACAGGTGAAGGCTACACCTTC. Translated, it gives CASSPSGTGEGYTF.